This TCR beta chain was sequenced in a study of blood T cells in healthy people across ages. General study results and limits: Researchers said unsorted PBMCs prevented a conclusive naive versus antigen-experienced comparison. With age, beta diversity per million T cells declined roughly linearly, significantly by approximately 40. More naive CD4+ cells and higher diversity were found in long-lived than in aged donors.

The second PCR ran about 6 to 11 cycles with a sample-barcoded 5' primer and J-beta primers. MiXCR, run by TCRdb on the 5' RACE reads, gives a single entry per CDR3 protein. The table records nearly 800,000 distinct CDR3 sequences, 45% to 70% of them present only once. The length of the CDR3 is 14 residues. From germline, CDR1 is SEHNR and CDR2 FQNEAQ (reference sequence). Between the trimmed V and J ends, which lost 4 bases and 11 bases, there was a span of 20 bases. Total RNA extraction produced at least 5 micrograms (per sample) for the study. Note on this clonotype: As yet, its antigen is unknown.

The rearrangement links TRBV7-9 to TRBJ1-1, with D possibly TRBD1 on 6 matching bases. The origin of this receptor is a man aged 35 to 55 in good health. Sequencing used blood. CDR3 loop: CASSSPGDRPSAFF. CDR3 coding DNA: TGTGCCAGCAGCTCTCCGGGCGACAGGCCGTCGGCTTTCTTT.